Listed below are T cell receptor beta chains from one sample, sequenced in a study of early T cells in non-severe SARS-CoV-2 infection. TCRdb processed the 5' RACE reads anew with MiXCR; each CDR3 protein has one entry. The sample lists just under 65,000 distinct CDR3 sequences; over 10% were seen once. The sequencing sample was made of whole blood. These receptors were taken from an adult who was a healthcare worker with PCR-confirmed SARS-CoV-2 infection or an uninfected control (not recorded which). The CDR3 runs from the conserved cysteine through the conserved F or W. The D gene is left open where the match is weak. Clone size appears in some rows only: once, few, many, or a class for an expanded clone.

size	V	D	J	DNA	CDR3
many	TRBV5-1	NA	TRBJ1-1	TGCGCCAGCGGGGATCAGAGGCAGGGCAACACTGAAGCTTTCTTT	CASGDQRQGNTEAFF
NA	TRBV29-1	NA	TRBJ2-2	TGCAGCGCTGCCGTTCGGGCCAACACCGGGGAGCTGTTTTTT	CSAAVRANTGELFF
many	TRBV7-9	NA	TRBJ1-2	TGTGCCAGCAGCTTGGATGGGGGAGGCTATGGCTACACCTTC	CASSLDGGGYGYTF
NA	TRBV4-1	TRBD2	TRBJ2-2	TGCGCCAGCAGCCACTATCCCTCACTAGCGGGGGGAGCCGGGGAGCTGTTTTTT	CASSHYPSLAGGAGELFF
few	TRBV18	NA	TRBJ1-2	TGTGCCAGCTCACCACCGATCCTGTCGGGCTACACCTTC	CASSPPILSGYTF
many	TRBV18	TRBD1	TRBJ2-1	TGTGCCAGCTCACCCGACAGGGGGGGTGAGCAGTTCTTC	CASSPDRGGEQFF
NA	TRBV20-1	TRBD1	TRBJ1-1	TGCAGTGCTAGAGGACAGGGGGCAGGGATGAACACTGAAGCTTTCTTT	CSARGQGAGMNTEAFF
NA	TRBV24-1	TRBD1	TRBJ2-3	TGTGCCACCAGTGACGCAAGGACAGGGGCAACAGATACGCAGTATTTT	CATSDARTGATDTQYF
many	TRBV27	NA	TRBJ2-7	TGTGCCAGCAGTTTATCGGGGCAGCACGAGCAGTACTTC	CASSLSGQHEQYF
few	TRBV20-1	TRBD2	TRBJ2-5	TGCAGTGCCAGACTAGCGTTTGAGGAGACCCAGTACTTC	CSARLAFEETQYF
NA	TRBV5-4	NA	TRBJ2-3	TGTGCCAGCAGCTTCTTTGTGGAGGGATTAGATACGCAGTATTTT	CASSFFVEGLDTQYF
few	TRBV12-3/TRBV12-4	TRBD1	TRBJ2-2	TGTGCCAGCAGCTCCGGGACAGGGTTAAATGGGCTGTTTTTT	CASSSGTGLNGLFF
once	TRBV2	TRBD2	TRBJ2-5	TGTGCCAGCAGTGAAGATGAAGGACTAGCGGGGGAAGAGACCCAGTACTTC	CASSEDEGLAGEETQYF
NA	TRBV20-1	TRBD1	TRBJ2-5	TGCAGTGCTAGAGGTGCCGGGACAGGGGGAGAGACCCAGTACTTC	CSARGAGTGGETQYF
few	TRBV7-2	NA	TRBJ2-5	TGTGCCAGCAGCTTAGGACAGATGAAGGGAGAAGAGACCCAGTACTTC	CASSLGQMKGEETQYF
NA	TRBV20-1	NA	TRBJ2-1	TGCAGTGCTCATCCCCTCGGACTCCCCCATGAGCAGTTCTTC	CSAHPLGLPHEQFF
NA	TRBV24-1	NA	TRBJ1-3	TGTGCCACCAGTGATTTACGAGGATCTGGAAACACCATATATTTT	CATSDLRGSGNTIYF
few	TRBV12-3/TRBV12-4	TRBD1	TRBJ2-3	TGTGCCAGCAGAGACGACAGGGGATTGACAGATACGCAGTATTTT	CASRDDRGLTDTQYF
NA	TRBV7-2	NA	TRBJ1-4	TGTGCCAGCAGCTTAATATTGGGGAATGAAAAACTGTTTTTT	CASSLILGNEKLFF
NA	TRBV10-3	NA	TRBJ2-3	TGTGCCATCAGTCGGGGCACCACAGATACGCAGTATTTT	CAISRGTTDTQYF
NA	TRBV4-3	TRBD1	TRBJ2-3	TGCGCCAGCAGCCCTGACAGGGTCATCGGCACAGATACGCAGTATTTT	CASSPDRVIGTDTQYF
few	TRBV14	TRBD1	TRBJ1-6	TGTGCCAGCAGCCAATTGAGGGGGACAGAGAGGGATTCACCCCTCCACTTT	CASSQLRGTERDSPLHF
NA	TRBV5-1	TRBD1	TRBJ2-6	TGCGCCAGCAGCGGGGGACAGTCATCTGGGGCCAACGTCCTGACTTTC	CASSGGQSSGANVLTF
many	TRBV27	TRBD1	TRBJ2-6	TGTGCCAGCAGCGCCGGGACAGGCGGCATCTCTGGGGCCAACGTCCTGACTTTC	CASSAGTGGISGANVLTF
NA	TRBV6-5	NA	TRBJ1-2	TGTGCCAGCAGCCGCGGACCACTAGCCGGCTACACCTTC	CASSRGPLAGYTF
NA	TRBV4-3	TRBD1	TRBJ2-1	TGCGCCAGCAGCCAGACAGGGGCCAGCGGGCCCTACAATGAGCAGTTCTTC	CASSQTGASGPYNEQFF
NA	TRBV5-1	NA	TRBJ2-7	TGCGCCAGCAGCTCTCGACGGGCCAGCTCCTACGAGCAGTACTTC	CASSSRRASSYEQYF
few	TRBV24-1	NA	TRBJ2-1	TGTGCCACCAGTGCAGGGGGAGGGCTCCAGGGGCAGTTCTTC	CATSAGGGLQGQFF
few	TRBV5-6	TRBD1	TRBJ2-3	TGTGCCAGCAGGGTGACAGGGTTCTCAGATACGCAGTATTTT	CASRVTGFSDTQYF
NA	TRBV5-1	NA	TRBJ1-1	TGCGCCAGCAGCTTAGAAGGGAGGGGCACTGAAGCTTTCTTT	CASSLEGRGTEAFF
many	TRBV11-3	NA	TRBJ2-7	TGTGCCAGCAGCTTAGGAGGTTTGACGGAACGTTACGAGCAGTACTTC	CASSLGGLTERYEQYF
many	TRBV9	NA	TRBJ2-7	TGTGCCAGCAGCAGGCAAGCGTCAGCCTACGAGCAGTACTTC	CASSRQASAYEQYF
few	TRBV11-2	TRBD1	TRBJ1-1	TGTGCCAGCAGCTTAGATCCCCGGGACAGCCTTGAAGCTTTCTTT	CASSLDPRDSLEAFF
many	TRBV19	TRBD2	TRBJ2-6	TGTGCCAGTAGCCCGGGACTAATCTCTGGGGCCAACGTCCTGACTTTC	CASSPGLISGANVLTF
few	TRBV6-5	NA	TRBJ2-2	TGTGCCAGCGGCGTACACAGGGAGACCGGGGAGCTGTTTTTT	CASGVHRETGELFF
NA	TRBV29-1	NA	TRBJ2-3	TGCAGCGTCTCCAGCCAGGGACACACAGATACGCAGTATTTT	CSVSSQGHTDTQYF
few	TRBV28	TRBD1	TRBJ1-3	TGTGCCAGCACCCCTGGGACAGACTCTGGAAACACCATATATTTT	CASTPGTDSGNTIYF
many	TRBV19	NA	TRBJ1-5	TGTGCCAGTAGTGACGGGGTCGGCAATCAGCCCCAGCATTTT	CASSDGVGNQPQHF
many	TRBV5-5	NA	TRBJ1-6	TGTGCCAGCAGCTTGCAGTCAGGGAACTCCTATAATTCACCCCTCCACTTT	CASSLQSGNSYNSPLHF
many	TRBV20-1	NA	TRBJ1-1	TGCAAGATCAGGGGTTTGTCGAACACTGAAGCTTTCTTT	CKIRGLSNTEAFF
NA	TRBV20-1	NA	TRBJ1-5	TGCAGTGCTCGCCGACAGGTCAATCAGCCCCAGCATTTT	CSARRQVNQPQHF
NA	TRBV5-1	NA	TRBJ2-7	TGCGCCAGCAGCTTGACACCAACCTACGAGCAGTACTTC	CASSLTPTYEQYF
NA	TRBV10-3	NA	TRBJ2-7	TGTGCCATCACCTCCGGTGTGGGGGGGGCTATGGAGCAGTACTTC	CAITSGVGGAMEQYF
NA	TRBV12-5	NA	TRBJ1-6	TGTGCTAGTGGTTTGGTTTATAATTCACCCCTCCACTTT	CASGLVYNSPLHF
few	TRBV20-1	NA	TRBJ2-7	TGCAGTGCTAGAGGGCCGTCGATGGGGGAGCAGTACTTC	CSARGPSMGEQYF
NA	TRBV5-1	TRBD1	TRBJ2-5	TGCGCCAGCAGCTTGTACAGGGGAGAGACCCAGTACTTC	CASSLYRGETQYF
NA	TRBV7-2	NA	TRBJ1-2	TGTGCCAGCAGCCCCCTCGAGGGGGGTTCGGGCTACACCTTC	CASSPLEGGSGYTF
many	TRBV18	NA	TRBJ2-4	TGTGCCAGCTCACTCCTAATCTCGGATTTCGAGGCCAAAAACATTCAGTACTTC	CASSLLISDFEAKNIQYF
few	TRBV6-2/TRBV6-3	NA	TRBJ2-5	TGTGCCAGCAGTTATTCGAGGGAGACCCAGTACTTC	CASSYSRETQYF
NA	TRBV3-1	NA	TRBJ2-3	TGTGCCAGCAGAACAGCGGATACGCAGTATTTT	CASRTADTQYF
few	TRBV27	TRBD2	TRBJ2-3	TGTGCCAGCAAAAGCGGGGGACGCACAGATACGCAGTATTTT	CASKSGGRTDTQYF
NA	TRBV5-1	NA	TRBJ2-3	TGCGCCAGCCGAGTAGGGGAGGATACGCAGTATTTT	CASRVGEDTQYF
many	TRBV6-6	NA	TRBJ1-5	TGTGCCAGCATCGTGGGTCAGCCCCAGCATTTT	CASIVGQPQHF
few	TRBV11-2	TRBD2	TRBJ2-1	TGTGCCAGCAGCTTGCGGGGGGTCTCCTACAATGAGCAGTTCTTC	CASSLRGVSYNEQFF